Each of the 18 T cell receptor beta chains below was sequenced from the same sample in a study of T cells in Graves' hyperthyroidism and ophthalmopathy. RNA transcripts yielded amplified TCR beta CDR3 regions. First-round RT-PCR with HTBI primers amplified the TCR CDR3 region. Using its own MiXCR run on the multiplex PCR reads, TCRdb lists one record per CDR3 protein. The sample holds 500,000 to 800,000 distinct CDR3 sequences, approximately 14% seen once. Sequenced sample: blood. These receptors came from a woman aged 45-59 years with Graves' ophthalmopathy.

This clonotype was seen a handful of times. The CDR3 loop reads CSVGTGAYNEQFF. DNA for the CDR3: TGCAGCGTCGGGACAGGGGCCTACAATGAGCAGTTCTTC. This chain uses TRBV29-1 with TRBJ2-1; 10 nucleotides align to TRBD1. V trimming: 6 bases; J trimming: 2 bases; junction bases outside the gene matches: 1. The germline CDR1 and CDR2 sequences are SQVTM and ANQGSEA. This CDR3 contains 13 residues.

This clonotype has a count of ten or more. The rearrangement uses TRBV30 and TRBJ1-2, with D hard to call. CDR3 length: 14 residues. Trimming pared 2 bases from V and 2 bases from J, leaving 12 bases between. The V gene's germline CDR1 is GTSNPN and CDR2 SVGIG (reference sequence). The CDR3 DNA sequence: TGTGCCTGGAGTCTGGGCCGAGGGAACTATGGCTACACCTTC. The encoded protein is CAWSLGRGNYGYTF.

This chain uses TRBV11-2 with TRBJ2-1; 9 bases agree with TRBD2. Per germline, CDR1 SGHAT and CDR2 FQNNGV. The CDR3 contains 15 residues. V was pared by 4 bases and J by 6 bases, with 7 bases of the junction left unmatched. The CDR3 loop reads CASSSLAGLGNEQFF. The CDR3 DNA reads as TGTGCCAGCAGCTCCCTAGCGGGACTCGGCAATGAGCAGTTCTTC.

CDR3 nucleotides: TGCGCCAGCAGCCAAGATGTCAACGAGCAGTACTTC. Its protein is CASSQDVNEQYF. V is TRBV4-1 and J is TRBJ2-7; no clear D. V was trimmed by 0 bases and J by 5 bases, leaving 5 bases between them. CDR3 length equals 12 residues. Germline lookup yields CDR1 MGHRA and CDR2 YSYEKL.

There are many counts of this clonotype. V and J are TRBV5-1 and TRBJ1-1; TRBD1 aligns across 11 bases. The CDR3 spans 16 residues. The junction had 4 bases not matched to a gene; V was cut back by 0 bases and J by 3 bases. Per the germline V gene, CDR1 is SGHRS and CDR2 is YFSETQ. CDR3 sequence reads: CASSLAGTGGYTEAFF. CDR3 coding DNA: TGCGCCAGCAGCTTGGCCGGGACAGGGGGATACACTGAAGCTTTCTTT.

The chain uses TRBV19 and TRBJ1-5, with 7 bases fitting TRBD1. With 6 bases clipped from V and 6 bases from J, the junction kept 11 bases outside the gene matches. The germline V gene encodes CDR1 LNHDA and CDR2 SQIVND (reference sequence). CDR3 size: 15 residues. The chain's CDR3 is CASRERQGLGQPQHF. CDR3 DNA sequence: TGTGCCAGTAGAGAACGACAGGGATTAGGTCAGCCCCAGCATTTT. Full variable domain (missing parts from reference TRBV19 and TRBJ1-5): DGGITQSPKYLFRKEGQNVTLSCEQNLNHDAMYWYRQDPGQGLRLIYYSQIVNDFQKGDIAEGYSVSREKKESFPLTVTSAQKNPTAFYLCASRERQGLGQPQHFGDGTRLSIL.

This clonotype appeared many times. This chain uses TRBV7-2 with TRBJ2-6; the D is unclear. Germline CDR1 is SGHTA and CDR2 is FQGNSA. The V end lost 4 bases, the J end lost 0 bases, and 16 bases lay between the germline ends. This CDR3 has 18 residues. The CDR3: CASSSTYTHDSGANVLTF. Written as DNA, the CDR3 is TGTGCCAGCAGCTCGACATACACCCACGACTCTGGGGCCAACGTCCTGACTTTC.

This clonotype was seen many times. The V call is TRBV7-9, the J call TRBJ2-5, with 10 bases lining up with TRBD2. The CDR3 has 14 amino acids. Germline CDR1 and CDR2: SEHNR and FQNEAQ (reference sequence). V shed 4 bases, J shed 4 bases, and the junction held 3 bases outside the gene matches. CDR3 loop: CASSSSGRTETQYF. The CDR3, as DNA: TGTGCCAGCAGCTCTAGCGGGAGAACAGAGACCCAGTACTTC.

The chain employs TRBV27 and TRBJ1-5; no reliable D call. V was trimmed by 3 bases and J by 3 bases, leaving 21 bases between them. Germline CDR1 MNHEY, CDR2 SMNVEV (reference sequence). This CDR3 is 18 amino acids long. This CDR3 is CASSFAPLGGYNNQPQHF. The CDR3 DNA sequence: TGTGCCAGCAGTTTCGCACCCTTGGGAGGTTATAACAATCAGCCCCAGCATTTT.

In the case of this clonotype: A much larger clone lies a single base off, so this may be a read error. The chain recombines TRBV6-2 or TRBV6-3 with TRBJ2-7; D gene uncertain. The CDR3 is 12 amino acids. V was pared by 2 bases and J by 9 bases, with 11 bases between. Looked up from germline, CDR1 is MNHEY and CDR2 is SVGEGT. The CDR3 DNA sequence: TGTGCCAGCAGTTACAGGCAGTCGGGGCAGTACTTC. It yields the protein CASSYRQSGQYF.

This clonotype was seen at least ten times. One end of the junction is discordant with germline, which a read error may explain. The genes are TRBV20-1 and TRBJ2-5; the D is unclear. The germline gives CDR1 DFQATT, CDR2 SNEGSKA (reference sequence). The length of the CDR3 is 11 residues. CDR3 protein: CSATMGETQYF. CDR3 bases: TGCAGCGCTACTATGGGGGAGACCCAGTACTTC.

This clonotype has a handful of counts. The rearrangement joins TRBV19 to TRBJ2-6, with 14 bases identical to TRBD2. This CDR3 is 18 amino acids long. CDR1 and CDR2 from the germline V gene are LNHDA and SQIVND (reference sequence). J gave up 3 bases and V 4 bases, and 5 bases lay outside the gene matches. The CDR3 nucleotides read TGTGCCAGTAGTAGGGGACTAGCGGGAGTTCGTGGGGCCAACGTCCTGACTTTC. As protein: CASSRGLAGVRGANVLTF.

This clonotype was counted many times. The chain is built from TRBV7-2 and TRBJ2-7; a weak D match, TRBD1 (6 bases). Germline V gene data show CDR1 as SGHTA and CDR2 as FQGNSA. CDR3 length: 14 amino acids. Trimming stripped 5 bases from V and 4 bases from J, with 15 bases between. This chain's CDR3 is CASSVQGTQYEQYF. CDR3 coding DNA: TGTGCCAGCAGCGTTCAGGGGACCCAATACGAGCAGTACTTC.

This clonotype was observed a handful of times. The rearrangement links TRBV28 to TRBJ1-2; the match to TRBD1 covers 9 bases. The germline gives CDR1 MDHEN, CDR2 SYDVKM. This CDR3 has 16 residues. Trimming cost V 2 bases and J 4 bases; bases outside gene matches: 8. DNA for the CDR3: TGTGCCAGCAGTTTAGGGACAGGGCTGAGGATCTATGGCTACACCTTC. It translates to CASSLGTGLRIYGYTF.

A single count supports this clonotype. A much larger clone differs by one base, so this may be a read error. The rearrangement uses TRBV6-5 and TRBJ2-7, with D possibly being TRBD1 (6 bases). This CDR3 region has 14 residues. Germline CDR1 reads MNHEY; CDR2 reads SVGAGI. In DNA form, the CDR3 reads TGTACCAGCAGTTATTTGCAGGGGCCCCACGAGCAGTACTTC. It codes for CTSSYLQGPHEQYF.

V and J are TRBV29-1 and TRBJ1-2, with D maybe TRBD1 (5 bases). Germline assignment: CDR1 SQVTM and CDR2 ANQGSEA. V dropped 4 bases and J dropped 2 bases, with 11 bases sitting between them. The CDR3 is made up of 13 amino acids. CDR3 protein: CSVVGAENYGYTF. In DNA, the CDR3 is TGCAGCGTTGTAGGGGCGGAAAACTATGGCTACACCTTC. The full variable domain, rest sourced from reference TRBV29-1 and TRBJ1-2, is SAVISQKPSRDICQRGTSLTIQCQVDSQVTMMFWYRQQPGQSLTLIATANQGSEATYESGFVIDKFPISRPNLTFSTLTVSNMSPEDSSIYLCSVVGAENYGYTFGSGTRLTVV.

This clonotype turned up a few times. This chain joins TRBV20-1 and TRBJ1-6; D not certain. Germline V gives CDR1 DFQATT, CDR2 SNEGSKA (reference sequence). Trimming removed 2 bases from V and 7 bases from J, with 9 bases in between. The CDR3 has 13 residues. This chain's CDR3 is CSARPYWNSPLHF. DNA for the CDR3: TGCAGTGCTAGACCCTACTGGAATTCACCCCTCCACTTT.

V gene TRBV29-1 combines with J gene TRBJ2-2, with 16 nucleotides matching TRBD2. The CDR3 runs 14 residues. CDR1 and CDR2 (germline): SQVTM, ANQGSEA. V trimming: 7 bases; J trimming: 6 bases; junction bases outside the gene matches: 2. CDR3 nucleotides: TGCAGCGAGGGACTAGCGGGAGGGCCCGGGGAGCTGTTTTTT. Protein product: CSEGLAGGPGELFF.